This TCR beta chain was captured in a study of control samples from healthy donors and cancer patients. This CDR3 has 13 residues. Germline CDR1 and CDR2: SGHRS and YFSETQ. V dropped 3 bases and J dropped 0 bases, with 6 bases sitting between them. Only in-frame clones appear in the TCRdb table, and some are missing; sequencing was by immunoSEQ multiplex PCR. The data contain approximately 90,000 clones, about 85% of them singletons. The V call is TRBV5-1, the J call TRBJ1-1; D not certain. The sample was blood. The TCR originated in a woman in her 70s in good health. The CDR3: CASSSALNTEAFF. The CDR3 nucleotides are TGCGCCAGCAGCTCGGCTCTGAACACTGAAGCTTTCTTT.